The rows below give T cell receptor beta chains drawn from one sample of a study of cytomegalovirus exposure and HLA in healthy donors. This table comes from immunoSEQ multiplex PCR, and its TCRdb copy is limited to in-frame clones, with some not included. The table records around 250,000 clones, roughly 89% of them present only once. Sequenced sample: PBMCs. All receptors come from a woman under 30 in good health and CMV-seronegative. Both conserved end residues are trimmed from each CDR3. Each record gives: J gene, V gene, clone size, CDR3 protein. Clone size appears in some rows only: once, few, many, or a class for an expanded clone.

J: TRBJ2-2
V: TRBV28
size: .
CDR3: ASSPGGVGTGELF

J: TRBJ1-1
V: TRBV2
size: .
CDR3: ASNVWQSLQRGQNTEAF

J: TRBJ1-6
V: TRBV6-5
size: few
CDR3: ASSYQVVPGSPLH

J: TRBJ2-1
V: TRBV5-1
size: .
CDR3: ASSSPDRGMNEQF

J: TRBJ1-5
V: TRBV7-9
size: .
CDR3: ASSKTGASNQPQH

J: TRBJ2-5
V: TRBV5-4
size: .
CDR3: ASSPTSRVQETQY

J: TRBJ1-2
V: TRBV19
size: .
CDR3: ASSLRGYGYT

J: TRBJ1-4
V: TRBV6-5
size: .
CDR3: ASSQDREKLF

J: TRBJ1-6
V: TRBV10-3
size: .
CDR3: AISESQGGAYNSPLH

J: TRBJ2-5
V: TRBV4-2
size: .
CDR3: ASSHLDSQETQY